The sequence of this T cell receptor (beta chain) was determined in a study of OX40 agonist ivuxolimab in advanced cancers. Study overall: Ivuxolimab is a fully human IgG2 antibody that activates OX40 (CD134). Earlier anti-PD-1, anti-PD-L1 or anti-CTLA-4 therapy was permitted; 40% had received some.

Trimming left V 0 bases short and J 7 bases short, with 12 bases between. CDR1 and CDR2 from the germline V gene are MNHEY and SVGAGI. The CDR3 sequence is 14 residues long. Sequenced by immunoSEQ multiplex PCR; TCRdb stores in-frame clones only, minus some. The repertoire includes 37,000 or so clones, 74% of them detected once, and less than 20% sits in the top ten. The specimen comprised CD4+ or CD8+ T cells sorted from blood, sampled in a trial of the OX40 agonist ivuxolimab. The TCR originated in an adult with an advanced solid tumor such as melanoma, head and neck, liver or kidney cancer. The chain carries TRBV6-5 and TRBJ1-1; D perhaps matches TRBD1 (6 bases). Written as DNA, the CDR3 is TGTGCCAGCAGTTACTCGGGGGCGACGTATGAAGCTTTCTTT. Protein sequence: CASSYSGATYEAFF.